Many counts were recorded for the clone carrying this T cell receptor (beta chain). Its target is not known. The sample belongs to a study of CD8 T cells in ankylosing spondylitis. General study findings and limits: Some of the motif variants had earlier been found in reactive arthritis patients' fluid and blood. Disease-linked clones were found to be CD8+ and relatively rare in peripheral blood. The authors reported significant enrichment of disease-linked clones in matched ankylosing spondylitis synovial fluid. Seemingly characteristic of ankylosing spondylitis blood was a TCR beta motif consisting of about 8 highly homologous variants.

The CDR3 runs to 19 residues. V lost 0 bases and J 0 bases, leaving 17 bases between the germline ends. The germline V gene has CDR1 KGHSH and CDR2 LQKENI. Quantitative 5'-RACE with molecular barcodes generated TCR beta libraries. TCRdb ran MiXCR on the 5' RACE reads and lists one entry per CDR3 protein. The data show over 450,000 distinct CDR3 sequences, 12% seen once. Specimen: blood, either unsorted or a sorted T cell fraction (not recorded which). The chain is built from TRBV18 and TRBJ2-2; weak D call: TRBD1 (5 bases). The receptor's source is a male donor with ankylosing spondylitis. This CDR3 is CASSPPKQGAYANTGELFF. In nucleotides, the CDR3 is TGTGCCAGCTCACCACCCAAGCAGGGTGCATACGCGAACACCGGGGAGCTGTTTTTT.